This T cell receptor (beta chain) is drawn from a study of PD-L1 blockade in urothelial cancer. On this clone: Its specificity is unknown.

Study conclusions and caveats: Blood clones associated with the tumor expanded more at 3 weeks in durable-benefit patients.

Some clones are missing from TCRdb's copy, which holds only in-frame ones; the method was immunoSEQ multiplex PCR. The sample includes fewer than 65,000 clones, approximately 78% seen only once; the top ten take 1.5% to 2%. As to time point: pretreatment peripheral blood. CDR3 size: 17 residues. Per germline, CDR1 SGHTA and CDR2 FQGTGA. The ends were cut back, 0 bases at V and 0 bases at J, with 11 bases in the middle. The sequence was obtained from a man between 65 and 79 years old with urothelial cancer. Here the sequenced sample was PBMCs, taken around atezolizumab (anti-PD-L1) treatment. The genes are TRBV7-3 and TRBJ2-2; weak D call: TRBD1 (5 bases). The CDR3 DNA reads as TGTGCCAGCAGCTTAACGATGGGGCCCGCGAACACCGGGGAGCTGTTTTTT. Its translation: CASSLTMGPANTGELFF.